This entry lists 9 T cell receptor beta chains sequenced from one sample in a study of human T cells and chemical hapten exposure. MiXCR, applied by TCRdb to the RACE reads, yields one record per CDR3 protein. The repertoire includes about 47,000 distinct CDR3 sequences, around 3.4% of them detected once, and 5% to 7% sits in the top ten. Documented time point: healthy volunteer bleed at 6 weeks. Unfractionated whole blood yielded total RNA. The specimen sequenced was whole blood. The receptors shown here come from a human donor in good health. Some clones in this sample may be carry-over from other donors' samples.

This clonotype appeared many times. CDR3 region: CATSRDSMGQGDTGELFF. CDR3 coding DNA: TGTGCCACCAGCAGAGACTCCATGGGACAGGGAGATACCGGGGAGCTGTTTTTT. The chain links TRBV15 to TRBJ2-2, with 9 nucleotides matching TRBD1. Looked up from germline, CDR1 is LNHNV and CDR2 is YYDKDF (reference sequence). The CDR3 is 18 amino acids. V was pared by 0 bases and J by 5 bases, with 10 bases of the junction left unmatched.

This clonotype was recorded many times. The CDR3 loop is CASSLSGALTYEQYF. CDR3 bases: TGTGCCAGCAGCCTGAGCGGGGCCTTAACCTACGAGCAGTACTTC. The chain has TRBV3-1 and TRBJ2-7, with 7 bases matching TRBD2. The ends lost 4 bases at V and 2 bases at J; junction bases unmatched: 8. Looked up from germline, CDR1 is LGHDT and CDR2 is YNNKEL (reference sequence). The CDR3 length is 15 residues.

This sequence joins TRBV6-1 and TRBJ1-2, with D maybe TRBD1 (5 bases). The CDR3 has 15 residues. V was shortened by 0 bases and J by 3 bases, with 11 bases between the two germline ends. Germline V gives CDR1 MNHNS, CDR2 SASEGT. The CDR3 DNA reads as TGTGCCAGCAGTGAAGCGCTGGGGGGGGACTATGGCTACACCTTC. This encodes CASSEALGGDYGYTF.

For the CDR3, the DNA is TGTGCCAGCAGCTTACGGAACACAGATACGCAGTATTTT. Translated: CASSLRNTDTQYF. This chain joins TRBV7-8 and TRBJ2-3; no definite D call. Germline V gene lookup returns CDR1 SGHVS and CDR2 FQNEAQ. V dropped 2 bases and J dropped 2 bases, with 5 bases sitting between them. CDR3 length: 13 amino acids.

This clonotype occurred many times. Here the CDR3 DNA reads TGCGCCAGCAGCCTAGACCTATACAATGAGCAGTTCTTC. It is translated as CASSLDLYNEQFF. This chain connects TRBV4-1 to TRBJ2-1, with D uncertain. This CDR3 is 13 amino acids long. V was clipped by 4 bases and J by 4 bases, with 8 bases between them. Germline CDR1 and CDR2: MGHRA and YSYEKL.

This clonotype was seen ten or more times. V is TRBV28 and J is TRBJ2-1, with D perhaps TRBD2 (5 bases). V lost 7 bases to trimming and J lost 5 bases, with 15 bases between them. The CDR3 has 14 amino acids. Germline CDR1 reads MDHEN; CDR2 reads SYDVKM. The CDR3 sequence is CASTERGSDNEQFF. The DNA for the CDR3 is TGTGCCAGCACCGAGAGAGGGTCGGACAATGAGCAGTTCTTC.

This clonotype came up a few times. V is TRBV28 and J is TRBJ1-2; TRBD1 matches at 8 bases. Per the germline V gene, CDR1 is MDHEN and CDR2 is SYDVKM. The CDR3 sequence is 15 residues long. V lost 6 bases and J lost 5; bases outside the gene matches: 11. In DNA form, the CDR3 reads TGTGCCAGCAGCATGGACAGGGTTGATCCGTATGGCTACACCTTC. Amino acids: CASSMDRVDPYGYTF.

In this sample, this clonotype turned up a few times. This rearrangement joins TRBV19 to TRBJ2-7, with 8 positions matching TRBD1. Germline CDR1 and CDR2: LNHDA and SQIVND (reference sequence). The CDR3 contains 15 residues. The V segment lost 3 bases and the J segment 0 bases; nucleotides outside the gene matches: 4. The CDR3 is CASSIEQGVSYEQYF. The CDR3 DNA follows: TGTGCCAGTAGTATCGAACAGGGGGTCTCCTACGAGCAGTACTTC. Variable domain in full (rest from reference TRBV19 and TRBJ2-7): DGGITQSPKYLFRKEGQNVTLSCEQNLNHDAMYWYRQDPGQGLRLIYYSQIVNDFQKGDIAEGYSVSREKKESFPLTVTSAQKNPTAFYLCASSIEQGVSYEQYFGPGTRLTVT.

This clonotype was detected a few times. The chain combines TRBV29-1 with TRBJ1-3, with D possibly matching TRBD1 (5 bases). Germline V CDR1 and CDR2: SQVTM, ANQGSEA. The CDR3 length is 17 residues. Trimming left V 0 bases short and J 0 bases short, with 15 bases between. The CDR3 is CSVEDRGDPSSGNTIYF. DNA of the CDR3: TGCAGCGTTGAAGATCGGGGGGATCCGAGCTCTGGAAACACCATATATTTT.